Below are 27 T cell receptor beta chains sequenced from a single sample in a study of PD-1 blockade in classical Hodgkin lymphoma. Time point noted: cycle 4 day 1 (C4D1), after about 6 weeks of nivolumab. Following autologous stem cell transplantation, relapse occurred in every patient, and exposure to brentuximab vedotin varied. The table came from immunoSEQ multiplex PCR; TCRdb's copy has only in-frame clones and leaves some out. The sample records 90,000 to 110,000 clones, around nine tenths being singletons. Sequenced here: peripheral blood mononuclear cells (PBMCs), sampled before the fourth cycle of nivolumab. The receptors stem from a human donor with classical Hodgkin lymphoma.

The chain couples TRBV2 to TRBJ2-7, with TRBD1 matching over 7 bases. This CDR3 has 15 amino acids. From germline, CDR1 is SNHLY and CDR2 FYNNEI. V was clipped by 6 bases and J by 0 bases; unmatched bases: 8. The CDR3 coding sequence is TGTGCCAGCAGGATCGGGACAGCCACCTCCTACGAGCAGTACTTC. Translation: CASRIGTATSYEQYF.

This clone occurred once. DNA for the CDR3: TGTGCCAGCAGCAACCCCTTGGGCAGAAACACTGAAGCTTTCTTT. Translated, it gives CASSNPLGRNTEAFF. This chain joins TRBV6-6 and TRBJ1-1; D is unresolved. CDR1 and CDR2 (germline): MNHNY, SVGAGI (reference sequence). The CDR3 is 15 residues long. V lost 6 bases and J 2 bases, leaving 16 bases between the germline ends.

This clone was seen once. In DNA form, the CDR3 reads TGTGCCAGCAGTTTATATGGCGGGAGTTCCTACGAGCAGTACTTC. It translates to CASSLYGGSSYEQYF. V is TRBV27 and J is TRBJ2-7; 7 positions match TRBD2. With 1 base clipped from V and 1 base from J, the junction kept 4 bases outside the gene matches. CDR3 length: 15 residues. In germline, CDR1 is MNHEY, CDR2 SMNVEV (reference sequence).

The chain has TRBV28 and TRBJ2-7; 11 bases map to TRBD1. From germline, CDR1 is MDHEN and CDR2 SYDVKM. J lost 3 bases, V lost 3 bases, and 4 bases had no gene match. This CDR3 region has 15 residues. CDR3 sequence reads: CASSLLGTGGYEQYF. The CDR3 bases are TGTGCCAGCAGTTTGTTAGGGACAGGGGGCTACGAGCAGTACTTC.

The V gene is TRBV21-1, the J gene TRBJ2-1; the D call TRBD1 from the table was never checked on the DNA. TRBV21-1 is noted as a pseudogene. There are 12 residues in the CDR3. CDR3 sequence (DNA): TGTGCCAGCCCGAGGGGGAACAATGAGCAGTTCTTC. This sequence encodes CASPRGNNEQFF.

The chain joins TRBV10-1 to TRBJ2-7; perhaps TRBD1 as D (5 bases). The CDR3 loop spans 13 amino acids. V lost 4 bases and J 2 bases, leaving 9 bases between the germline ends. Germline V gene sequence: CDR1 WNHNN, CDR2 SYGVQD (reference sequence). The DNA for the CDR3 is TGCGCCAGCAGTGGACAGCAGGCCTACGAGCAGTACTTC. This translates into CASSGQQAYEQYF.

This chain uses TRBV7-9 with TRBJ2-2; D possibly corresponds to TRBD2 (5 bases). The CDR3 runs to 13 residues. With 5 bases removed from V and 6 bases from J, the gap between germline ends came to 10 bases. Germline CDR1 and CDR2: SEHNR and FQNEAQ (reference sequence). Written as DNA, the CDR3 is TGTGCCAGCAGCCCAGCCGGGGCCGGGGAGCTGTTTTTT. Translation gives CASSPAGAGELFF.

This clone was recorded a few times. The chain uses TRBV20-1 and TRBJ2-5; D remains ambiguous. V was trimmed by 1 base and J by 5 bases, leaving 5 bases between them. Germline CDR1 reads DFQATT; CDR2 reads SNEGSKA (reference sequence). The CDR3 has 11 residues. Written as DNA, the CDR3 is TGCAGTGCTAGAGTAGTGGAGACCCAGTACTTC. It is translated as CSARVVETQYF.

The chain joins TRBV2 to TRBJ2-7; 7 nucleotides align to TRBD1. The V gene's germline CDR1 is SNHLY and CDR2 FYNNEI. The CDR3 runs to 17 residues. V trimming: 3 bases; J trimming: 4 bases; junction bases outside the gene matches: 15. The CDR3 region is CASSDSPYEGAGYEQYF. CDR3 nucleotide sequence: TGTGCCAGCAGTGATTCTCCCTATGAGGGGGCAGGTTACGAGCAGTACTTC.

The V gene is TRBV4-1, the J gene TRBJ1-4, with D tentatively TRBD1 (6 bases). The CDR3 covers 14 residues. Germline V gene lookup returns CDR1 MGHRA and CDR2 YSYEKL. Trimming removed 4 bases at V and 11 bases at J, with 17 bases between. CDR3 in amino acids: CASSLPGGPRKLFF. The CDR3 DNA is TGCGCCAGCAGCCTCCCCGGGGGGCCGAGGAAACTGTTTTTT.

The chain employs TRBV2 and TRBJ2-7; the D is unclear. The germline gives CDR1 SNHLY, CDR2 FYNNEI. The CDR3 length is 12 residues. V lost 6 bases to trimming and J lost 4 bases, with 10 bases between them. CDR3 bases: TGTGCCAGCAGCGTCTCCCTTTACGAGCAGTACTTC. This translates into CASSVSLYEQYF. The full variable domain, with the rest looked up from reference TRBV2 and TRBJ2-7, is EPEVTQTPSHQVTQMGQEVILRCVPISNHLYFYWYRQILGQKVEFLVSFYNNEISEKSEIFDDQFSVERPDGSNFTLKIRSTKLEDSAMYFCASSVSLYEQYFGPGTRLTVT.

The CDR3 is CASSYIDSDEQFF. The CDR3 DNA is TGTGCCAGCAGTTACATAGATAGCGATGAGCAGTTCTTC. The chain is built from TRBV6-5 and TRBJ2-1; the D gene is possibly TRBD2 (5 bases). Trimming cost V 2 bases and J 8 bases, with 10 bases left between them. CDR3 length: 13 residues. CDR1 and CDR2 from the germline V gene are MNHEY and SVGAGI.

The chain has TRBV2 and TRBJ1-4; D is undetermined. Germline values: CDR1 SNHLY, CDR2 FYNNEI. The V gene lost 7 bases and the J gene lost 4 bases, with 19 bases spanning the gap. This CDR3 contains 16 residues. The CDR3 here is CASNLLGSGLNEKLFF. The CDR3, as DNA: TGTGCCAGCAATCTACTTGGGAGCGGCCTTAATGAAAAACTGTTTTTT.

The chain employs TRBV19 and TRBJ1-1, with D hard to call. CDR3 length: 14 amino acids. The ends were cut back, 5 bases at V and 1 base at J, with 11 bases in the middle. Germline V lookup: CDR1 LNHDA, CDR2 SQIVND (reference sequence). Here the CDR3 DNA reads TGTGCCAGTAGTCGGTCTGTCAGGAACACTGAAGCTTTCTTT. It specifies CASSRSVRNTEAFF.

The CDR3 sequence is CASSLVAGFAEAFF. The DNA of the CDR3 is TGTGCCAGCAGCTTAGTGGCAGGGTTCGCTGAAGCTTTCTTT. The chain carries TRBV7-9 and TRBJ1-1, with D possibly TRBD1 on 5 matching bases. The CDR3 length is 14 residues. V shed 1 base and J shed 6 bases, with 12 bases lying between them. Germline loops: CDR1 SEHNR, CDR2 FQNEAQ (reference sequence).

The chain recombines TRBV6-1 with TRBJ2-2; TRBD1 is a possible D gene (5 bases). Deletions cut 3 bases from V and 5 bases from J, with 10 bases between. This CDR3 spans 14 amino acids. Germline CDR1 is MNHNS and CDR2 is SASEGT. CDR3 in DNA: TGTGCCAGCAGTGATCAGGGCTGGACCGGGGAGCTGTTTTTT. Translated, it gives CASSDQGWTGELFF.

The genes are TRBV2 and TRBJ1-4; tentative D call: TRBD1 (5 bases). V lost 6 bases, J lost 4 bases, and 12 bases lay in between. Germline CDR1 is SNHLY and CDR2 is FYNNEI. This CDR3 region has 14 residues. In DNA, the CDR3 is TGTGCCAGCAGCGTTGACAGAAGTAATGAAAAACTGTTTTTT. Amino acids: CASSVDRSNEKLFF.

V usage is TRBV5-1 and J usage is TRBJ1-2, with 7 bases matching TRBD1. CDR3 size: 15 residues. Germline trimming cut 4 bases from V and 0 bases from J; bases unmatched to any gene: 6. Germline CDR1 and CDR2: SGHRS and YFSETQ. The CDR3 is CASSPGQAPNYGYTF. The CDR3 nucleotides read TGCGCCAGCAGCCCTGGACAGGCCCCTAACTATGGCTACACCTTC.

V is TRBV18 and J is TRBJ2-5; D not resolved. V lost 2 bases, J lost 1 base, and 5 bases lay in between. Germline values: CDR1 KGHSH, CDR2 LQKENI. The CDR3 loop spans 13 amino acids. CDR3 nucleotide sequence: TGTGCCAGCTCACCAGGACGCCAAGAGACCCAGTACTTC. It yields the protein CASSPGRQETQYF.

The chain couples TRBV7-2 to TRBJ1-5; D gene unclear. The CDR3 runs 16 residues. Trimming stripped 3 bases from V and 2 bases from J, with 14 bases between. The germline gives CDR1 SGHTA, CDR2 FQGNSA. The CDR3 coding sequence is TGTGCCAGCAGCTTGGAGGTCGGTGCGGGCAATCAGCCCCAGCATTTT. Protein product: CASSLEVGAGNQPQHF. Together with reference TRBV7-2 and TRBJ1-5, the CDR3 gives the full variable domain: GAGVSQSPSNKVTEKGKDVELRCDPISGHTALYWYRQSLGQGLEFLIYFQGNSAPDKSGLPSDRFSAERTGGSVSTLTIQRTQQEDSAVYLCASSLEVGAGNQPQHFGDGTRLSIL.

This chain joins TRBV2 and TRBJ2-7; tentative D call: TRBD1 (5 bases). The CDR3 runs 17 residues. CDR1 is SNHLY and CDR2 is FYNNEI in the germline V gene. The ends were cut back, 7 bases at V and 4 bases at J, with 26 bases in the middle. CDR3 bases: TGTGCCAGCACCCTCCCAGGAGTGGGGCTATCGGAGTACGAGCAGTACTTC. Encoded protein: CASTLPGVGLSEYEQYF.

This clone occurred a few times. This sequence joins TRBV7-8 and TRBJ2-1; no definite D call. The CDR3 loop spans 16 amino acids. V was trimmed by 1 base and J by 0 bases, leaving 10 bases between them. Germline assignment: CDR1 SGHVS and CDR2 FQNEAQ. CDR3 sequence (DNA): TGTGCCAGCAGCTTAGGCGCGGCGAGCTCCTACAATGAGCAGTTCTTC. Translated, it gives CASSLGAASSYNEQFF.

The V gene is TRBV4-1, the J gene TRBJ2-2; the match to TRBD1 covers 8 bases. The J segment lost 7 bases and the V segment lost 1 base, leaving 8 bases of the junction unmatched. The length of the CDR3 is 16 residues. Germline CDR1 reads MGHRA; CDR2 reads YSYEKL. This CDR3 reads CASSQADRGRVGELFF. The CDR3 DNA reads TGCGCCAGCAGCCAAGCCGACAGGGGACGGGTCGGGGAGCTGTTTTTT.

The V call is TRBV7-9, the J call TRBJ2-2, with D tentatively TRBD1 (5 bases). Germline CDR1 and CDR2: SEHNR and FQNEAQ (reference sequence). CDR3 size: 17 residues. V dropped 1 base and J dropped 1 base, with 13 bases sitting between them. The CDR3 DNA is TGTGCCAGCAGCTTAGAGTCCCGCAGGGTGAACACCGGGGAGCTGTTTTTT. Amino acids: CASSLESRRVNTGELFF.

The CDR3 loop is CASSPPLWDSHTDTQYF. The DNA of the CDR3 is TGTGCCAGCAGTCCACCCCTCTGGGACAGCCACACAGATACGCAGTATTTT. The gene calls are TRBV2 and TRBJ2-3, with 7 bases identical to TRBD1. The CDR3 is 17 residues long. J gave up 2 bases and V 5 bases, and 13 bases lay outside the gene matches. CDR1 is SNHLY and CDR2 is FYNNEI in the germline V gene.

The chain couples TRBV14 to TRBJ1-1, with a possible D match to TRBD1 (6 bases). V lost 4 bases to trimming and J lost 1 base, with 10 bases between them. The CDR3 totals 14 residues. The V gene's germline CDR1 is SGHDN and CDR2 FVKESK. CDR3 nucleotides: TGTGCCAGCAGCCCCTACAGGGAGAACACTGAAGCTTTCTTT. It is translated as CASSPYRENTEAFF. Based on the CDR3 plus reference TRBV14 and TRBJ1-1, the full variable domain is EAGVTQFPSHSVIEKGQTVTLRCDPISGHDNLYWYRRVMGKEIKFLLHFVKESKQDESGMPNNRFLAERTGGTYSTLKVQPAELEDSGVYFCASSPYRENTEAFFGQGTRLTVV.

This chain links TRBV7-2 with TRBJ2-5; 8 bases are a match to TRBD2. The J segment lost 1 base and the V segment lost 4 bases, leaving 2 bases of the junction unmatched. CDR3 length equals 14 residues. From germline, CDR1 is SGHTA and CDR2 FQGNSA. The CDR3 is CASSSTSVQETQYF. CDR3 in DNA: TGTGCCAGCAGCTCGACTAGCGTCCAAGAGACCCAGTACTTC. Looking up the rest from reference TRBV7-2 and TRBJ2-5 gives the full variable domain: GAGVSQSPSNKVTEKGKDVELRCDPISGHTALYWYRQSLGQGLEFLIYFQGNSAPDKSGLPSDRFSAERTGGSVSTLTIQRTQQEDSAVYLCASSSTSVQETQYFGPGTRLLVL.